Included here is one TCR beta chain sequence, with context. What it recognizes is unknown. With 1 base clipped from V and 8 bases from J, the junction kept 7 bases outside the gene matches. There are 15 residues in the CDR3. Germline assignment: CDR1 GTSNPN and CDR2 SVGIG (reference sequence). The sample is drawn from a study of OX40 agonist ivuxolimab in advanced cancers. As for the study in general: Patients got intravenous ivuxolimab at 0.01 to 10 mg/kg every 2 weeks. Study-wide findings and caveats: Among T cells, CD8+ cells averaged more expanded clones than CD4+ cells. Clonal expansion by week 6 occurred in CD4+ and CD8+ blood T cells (at 0.1 to 3.0 mg/kg).

Assay: immunoSEQ multiplex PCR; the TCRdb copy retains only in-frame clones and omits some. The data contain roughly 70,000 clones, about four fifths of them seen just once; the ten biggest clones take up 0.85% to 1.3%. The sample here was CD4+ or CD8+ T cells sorted from blood, taken in a trial of the OX40 agonist ivuxolimab. The chain combines TRBV30 with TRBJ2-1, with 11 nucleotides matching TRBD2. The receptor was isolated from an adult with an advanced solid tumor such as melanoma, head and neck, liver or kidney cancer. CDR3 protein: CAWSELAGGRDEQFF. The CDR3 DNA is TGTGCCTGGAGTGAATTAGCGGGGGGGCGCGATGAGCAGTTCTTC.